This TCR beta chain emerged from a study of CD8+ T cells in alopecia areata (dated by TCRdb to 2017 to 2018). General notes on the study: Treated patients were enrolled in an open-label pilot trial of oral tofacitinib at 5 to 10 mg twice daily for moderate-to-severe alopecia areata. Human TCRbeta sequencing covered scalp tissue and sorted CD4+ and CD8+ peripheral blood T cells from patchy and totalis/universalis alopecia areata patients and healthy controls. Biopsies were taken from tofacitinib-treated patients at baseline and at 4 and 24 weeks of treatment, and a later scalp biopsy was taken in several of the tofacitinib-treated patients. Tofacitinib was given for 6 to 18 months, followed by 6 months of follow-up off drug to assess delayed response and recurrence. In both human patients and the C3H/HeJ mouse model, the study applied high-throughput TCRbeta sequencing to look at T cell clonal expansion in alopecia areata. RNA was obtained with the PAXgene miRNA kit for fixed scalp, the miRNeasy kit for PBMCs, and the RNeasy kit for mouse skin. Scalp clonality was compared across normal scalp (n=4), patchy alopecia areata scalp (n=8), and alopecia totalis/universalis scalp (n=8). TCRbeta CDR3 regions were amplified by immunoSEQ multiplex PCR with 35 Vbeta forward and 13 Jbeta reverse primers. On the study overall, not on this receptor specifically: Compared with normal scalp, lesional scalp had higher clonality and more expanded CD8+ clones, particularly in alopecia totalis/universalis, a pattern that suggests antigenic drive. Shared TCR sequences between patients were less evident than in mice, which may be partly attributable to HLA diversity in the patient population. Unlike mouse skin, where gammadelta T cells dominate, normal human skin contains resident alphabeta T cells that get sequenced too, which complicates analysis of the scalp TCR repertoire.

Libraries were prepared through the immunoSEQ multiplex PCR assay. RNA was extracted from all samples and reverse transcribed into cDNA, which served as template for TCR sequencing. First-strand cDNA was synthesized with SuperScript III using a 2:1 mix of oligo-dT and random hexamers. A synthetic immune receptor repertoire was used to measure amplification bias, and any remaining bias was corrected computationally. As for the authors' bioinformatics: After raw reads were preprocessed to remove errors, the CDR3 was defined following IMGT conventions as running from the conserved cysteine to phenylalanine. Clonality was computed as 1 minus the Shannon entropy, with the entropy normalized by log2 of the number of productive unique TCRs. Whether each scalp clone was CD4 or CD8 was inferred by checking scalp TCRbeta sequences against the CD4 and CD8 repertoires from sorted blood. Entries here come from immuneACCESS through TCRdb and include only in-frame sequences with V and J called. Some clones fail to appear in such tables; in the studies checked, an unresolved V gene covers under half of the shortfall, and the cause of the remainder is unknown. The D gene and trimming were derived from the DNA, and the V and J assignments and clone size from that table. This sample comprises over 100,000 clones, approximately 49% of them detected only once. The ten largest clones add up to around 19% of the sample.

In light of the paper, this sample's time point label describes: baseline before oral tofacitinib. Lesional scalp punch biopsies and peripheral blood were collected from alopecia areata patients. PBMCs were isolated by density centrifugation and stained for CD3, CD4 and CD8, and CD4+ and CD8+ T cells were sorted on a FACSAria. Relative to germline, V is 5 bases shorter and J is 5 bases shorter, with 17 bases between their ends. Taken from cysteine to phenylalanine, the CDR3 has 15 residues. Only the CDR3 DNA stays, 45 bases, in frame from base 1. CDR1 is given as SGHAT and CDR2 as FQNNGV, both from the germline V gene. Notes on this clone: Its antigen target is currently unknown. It has no much larger one-base neighbor in the sample; base qualities were not kept.

The sample was CD8+ T cells sorted from blood, taken at week 0. The rearrangement joined TRBV11-2 to TRBJ2-3; the D gene assignment is ambiguous. This TCR came from a human donor with alopecia areata. The bases are TGTGCCAGCAGCCCCGACTTCACCCTAGGAGATACGCAGTATTTT. This codes for CASSPDFTLGDTQYF.